Following are 14 T cell receptor beta chains from one sample sequenced in a study of T cell repertoires in cytomegalovirus infection. TCRdb reprocessed the reads with MiXCR, giving one entry per CDR3 protein. The data contain 900,000 to 950,000 distinct CDR3 sequences, roughly 30% of them singletons. Their antigens remain unidentified. This specimen consisted of cultured CD8+ T cells from PBMCs, obtained from culture after CMV antigen stimulation. These receptors were collected from a human donor in good health (CMV status not recorded). Some clones in this sample may be carry-over from other donors' samples.

Many counts were recorded for this clonotype. The chain carries TRBV7-2 and TRBJ1-1; D uncertain. From germline, CDR1 is SGHTA and CDR2 FQGNSA. V was cut by 5 bases and J by 4 bases, with 14 bases left in between. CDR3 size: 14 residues. The CDR3 loop is CASSPTTWGTEAFF. The CDR3 DNA reads TGTGCCAGCAGCCCCACCACTTGGGGCACTGAAGCTTTCTTT.

The chain has TRBV4-1 and TRBJ1-2; possible D gene TRBD1, 5 bases. Between the trimmed V and J ends, which lost 6 bases and 3 bases, there was a span of 17 bases. The CDR3 length is 15 residues. Germline V gene sequence: CDR1 MGHRA, CDR2 YSYEKL. Written as DNA, the CDR3 is TGCGCCAGCAGACAAAGCCCGCAGGGTGACTATGGCTACACCTTC. Translated, it gives CASRQSPQGDYGYTF.

The table lists this clonotype with many counts. The chain couples TRBV7-6 to TRBJ1-1; 9 bases are a match to TRBD1. Germline assignment: CDR1 SGHVS and CDR2 FNYEAQ. V trimming: 5 bases; J trimming: 0 bases; junction bases outside the gene matches: 7. The length of the CDR3 is 16 residues. CDR3 protein: CASSPGTGQMNTEAFF. The CDR3 DNA is TGTGCCAGCAGCCCTGGGACAGGGCAAATGAACACTGAAGCTTTCTTT.

The chain employs TRBV7-9 and TRBJ2-5, with D unclear. V lost 2 bases and J 5 bases, leaving 9 bases between the germline ends. The CDR3 is 13 amino acids. CDR1 is SEHNR and CDR2 is FQNEAQ in the germline V gene (reference sequence). CDR3 bases: TGTGCCAGCAGCTTACGGCCTCAGGAGACCCAGTACTTC. Protein product: CASSLRPQETQYF.

The J gene is TRBJ2-1, the V gene TRBV28; D not certain. The CDR3 covers 15 residues. V was pared by 6 bases and J by 3 bases, with 15 bases between. Germline V gene lookup returns CDR1 MDHEN and CDR2 SYDVKM. The CDR3 nucleotides read TGTGCCAGCAGCTACCTGGGGTTTAACTACAATGAGCAGTTCTTC. Its translation is CASSYLGFNYNEQFF.

This chain uses TRBV9 with TRBJ1-2; D is ambiguous. The CDR3 loop spans 10 amino acids. V lost 4 bases, J lost 8 bases, and 6 bases lay in between. Germline V CDR1 and CDR2: SGDLS, YYNGEE. The CDR3 protein is CASSIMGYTF. CDR3 coding DNA: TGTGCCAGCAGCATAATGGGCTACACCTTC.

The chain recombines TRBV19 with TRBJ2-5; TRBD2 agrees at 8 bases. Trimming at V came to 5 bases and at J to 5 bases, leaving 10 bases not matched to a gene. This CDR3 is built from 15 residues. Germline loops: CDR1 LNHDA, CDR2 SQIVND (reference sequence). The CDR3: CASSAGLAVWETQYF. DNA for the CDR3: TGTGCCAGTAGTGCCGGACTAGCCGTATGGGAGACCCAGTACTTC.

The genes are TRBV19 and TRBJ2-1; 9 positions agree with TRBD2. The CDR3 loop spans 16 amino acids. V lost 1 base, J lost 7 bases, and 8 bases stayed unmatched. Germline-derived CDR1 and CDR2 are LNHDA and SQIVND (reference sequence). This CDR3 reads CASSIVLAGGVNEQFF. The CDR3 DNA is TGTGCCAGTAGTATAGTTTTGGCGGGGGGGGTGAATGAGCAGTTCTTC.

This clonotype appeared a few times. The chain employs TRBV7-9 and TRBJ2-7; 8 positions match TRBD1. The CDR3 spans 15 residues. Trimming took 2 bases from V and 4 from J; bases not matched to a gene: 7. The V gene's germline CDR1 is SEHNR and CDR2 FQNEAQ (reference sequence). CDR3 sequence: CASSLRQGALYEQYV. CDR3 bases: TGTGCCAGCAGCTTAAGGCAGGGGGCCCTTTACGAGCAGTACGTC.

This clonotype was observed a single time. V is TRBV11-3 and J is TRBJ2-1; the D gene could be TRBD1 or TRBD2 (6 bases each). From germline, CDR1 is SGHNT and CDR2 YENEEA. Trimming left V 0 bases short and J 0 bases short, with 9 bases between. This CDR3 contains 16 residues. The CDR3 sequence is CASSLDGGGSYNEQFF. The CDR3 nucleotides read TGTGCCAGCAGCTTAGATGGAGGGGGCTCCTACAATGAGCAGTTCTTC.

The chain joins TRBV18 to TRBJ2-3; tentative D call: TRBD2 (7 bases). CDR1 is KGHSH, CDR2 LQKENI, per germline. V lost 3 bases to trimming and J lost 2 bases, with 12 bases between them. This CDR3 comprises 15 residues. CDR3 loop: CASSPLGGPTDTQYF. CDR3 bases: TGTGCCAGCTCACCCCTCGGGGGGCCCACAGATACGCAGTATTTT. Filled out from reference TRBV18 and TRBJ2-3, the complete variable domain reads NAGVMQNPRHLVRRRGQEARLRCSPMKGHSHVYWYRQLPEEGLKFMVYLQKENIIDESGMPKERFSAEFPKEGPSILRIQQVVRGDSAAYFCASSPLGGPTDTQYFGPGTRLTVL.

The chain joins TRBV15 to TRBJ2-1, with TRBD1 as a possible D gene (5 bases). Germline values: CDR1 LNHNV, CDR2 YYDKDF (reference sequence). This CDR3 contains 16 residues. The V end lost 0 bases, the J end lost 8 bases, and 17 bases lay between the germline ends. In nucleotides, the CDR3 is TGTGCCACCAGCAGAGAAAGGGGATCTTTGGTAGATGAGCAGTTCTTC. This codes for CATSRERGSLVDEQFF.

V and J are TRBV7-6 and TRBJ1-1; possibly TRBD1 for D (5 bases). V was cut by 5 bases and J by 4 bases, with 11 bases left in between. The germline CDR1 and CDR2 sequences are SGHVS and FNYEAQ. There are 13 residues in the CDR3. The CDR3 here is CASSPSQATEAFF. Here the CDR3 DNA reads TGTGCCAGCAGCCCCTCACAGGCCACTGAAGCTTTCTTT. Using reference TRBV7-6 and TRBJ1-1 for the parts outside the CDR3, the full variable domain is GAGVSQSPRYKVTKRGQDVALRCDPISGHVSLYWYRQALGQGPEFLTYFNYEAQQDKSGLPNDRFSAERPEGSISTLTIQRTEQRDSAMYRCASSPSQATEAFFGQGTRLTVV.

This rearrangement joins TRBV20-1 to TRBJ2-7; D is undetermined. The CDR3 totals 13 residues. Trimming took 5 bases from V and 0 from J, leaving 11 bases between them. Germline V gene data show CDR1 as DFQATT and CDR2 as SNEGSKA (reference sequence). CDR3 region: CSAGSDTSYEQYF. In DNA form, the CDR3 reads TGCAGTGCTGGTTCTGACACCTCCTACGAGCAGTACTTC.